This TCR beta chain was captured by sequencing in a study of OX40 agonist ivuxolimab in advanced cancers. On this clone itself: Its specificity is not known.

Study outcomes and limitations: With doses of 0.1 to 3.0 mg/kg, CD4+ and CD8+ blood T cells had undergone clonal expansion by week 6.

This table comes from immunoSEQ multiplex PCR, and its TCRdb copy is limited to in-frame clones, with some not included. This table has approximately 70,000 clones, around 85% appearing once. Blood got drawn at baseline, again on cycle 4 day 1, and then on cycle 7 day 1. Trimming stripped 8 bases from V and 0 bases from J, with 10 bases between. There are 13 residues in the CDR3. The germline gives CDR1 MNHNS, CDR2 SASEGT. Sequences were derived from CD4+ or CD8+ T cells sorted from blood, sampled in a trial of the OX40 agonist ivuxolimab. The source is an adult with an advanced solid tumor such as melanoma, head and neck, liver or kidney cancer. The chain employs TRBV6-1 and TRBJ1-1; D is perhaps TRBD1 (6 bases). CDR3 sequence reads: CASGTTMNTEAFF. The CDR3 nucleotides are TGTGCCAGCGGGACAACGATGAACACTGAAGCTTTCTTT.